What follows describes a single TCR beta chain. The target antigen is unknown. The CDR3 runs 13 residues. The germline V gene has CDR1 SQVTM and CDR2 ANQGSEA. This sample was included in a study of CXCR3-negative and CXCR3-positive naive CD8 T cells. Study-wide context: Some 150 million TRB reads in total, about 1.5 +/- 0.3 million per library.

It was by 5' RACE with UMI labels that the TRB cDNA libraries were prepared. No DNA is given; TCRdb re-called the 5' RACE reads and lists each CDR3 protein once. The sample holds 100,000 to 150,000 distinct CDR3 sequences. CD45RO-CCR7+CD27+CD95- characterized naive CD8+ T cells. Broader study findings: Memory cells diverged, while naive CXCR3-positive and CXCR3-negative cells had similar TRBV-TRBJ usage. CXCR3-negative naive cells had less hydrophobic TRB CDR3s than did CXCR3-positive naive cells.

The specimen was naive CXCR3- CD8+ T cells from blood. Subset indicated: CD45RO-CCR7+CD27+CD95- naive CD8+ T cells lacking CXCR3 (TNR3-). This TCR derives from a human donor in good health. Some clones in this sample may be carry-over from other donors' samples. The gene calls are TRBV29-1 and TRBJ2-3; TCRdb returns TRBD1, unconfirmable since there is no DNA. This CDR3 is CSSTRPDTDTQYF.